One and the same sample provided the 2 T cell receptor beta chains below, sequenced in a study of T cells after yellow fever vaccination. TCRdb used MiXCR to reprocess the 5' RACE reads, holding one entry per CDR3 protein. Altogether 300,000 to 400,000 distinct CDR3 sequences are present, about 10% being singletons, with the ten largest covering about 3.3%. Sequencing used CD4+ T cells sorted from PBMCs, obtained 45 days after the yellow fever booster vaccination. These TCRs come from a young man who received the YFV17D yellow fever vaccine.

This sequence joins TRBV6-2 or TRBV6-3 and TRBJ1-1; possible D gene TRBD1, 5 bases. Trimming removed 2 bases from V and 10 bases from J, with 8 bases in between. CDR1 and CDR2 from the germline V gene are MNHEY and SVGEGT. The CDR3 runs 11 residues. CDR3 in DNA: TGTGCCAGCAGTTACCAGGGAAGAGCTTTCTTT. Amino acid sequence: CASSYQGRAFF.

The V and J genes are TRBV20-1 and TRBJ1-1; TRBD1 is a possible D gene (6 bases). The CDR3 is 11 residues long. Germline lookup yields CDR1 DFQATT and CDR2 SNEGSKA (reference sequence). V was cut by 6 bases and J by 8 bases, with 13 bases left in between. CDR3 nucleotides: TGCAGTGCCCCACAGGGCGAGGAAGCTTTCTTT. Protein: CSAPQGEEAFF.